These 21 T cell receptor beta chains were all obtained from the same sample, sequenced in a study of blood T cells in healthy people across ages. A sample-barcoded 5' primer and a J-beta primer mix were used in a second PCR of roughly 7 to 11 cycles. Using its own MiXCR run on the 5' RACE reads, TCRdb lists one record per CDR3 protein. The sample shows fewer than 2,000,000 distinct CDR3 sequences, roughly 32% of them seen only once. Sequenced: blood. These receptors were obtained from a woman aged 25 to 45 in good health.

This clonotype has more than one count but fewer than ten. The chain is built from TRBV12-3 or TRBV12-4 and TRBJ1-2; D perhaps matches TRBD1 (5 bases). The CDR3 consists of 13 residues. V was shortened by 4 bases and J by 13 bases, with 19 bases between the two germline ends. For the CDR3, the DNA is TGTGCCAGCAGTTCCAATAGTGGACACCAAATCACCTTC. This encodes CASSSNSGHQITF.

The chain links TRBV21-1 to TRBJ1-5; the table's D call of TRBD1 was not tested on the DNA. TRBV21-1 is shown as a pseudogene. This CDR3 spans 13 amino acids. CDR3 nucleotide sequence: TGTGCCAGCTGCGGGGGGGCGCATCAGCCCCAGCATTTT. As protein: CASCGGAHQPQHF.

The chain has TRBV7-2 and TRBJ2-4; D is ambiguous. This CDR3 has 16 residues. Trimming stripped 0 bases from V and 0 bases from J, with 9 bases between. In germline, CDR1 is SGHTA, CDR2 FQGNSA. In nucleotides, the CDR3 is TGTGCCAGCAGCTTAGCGAGTCTGGGAGCCAAAAACATTCAGTACTTC. It yields the protein CASSLASLGAKNIQYF.

There are a few counts of this clonotype. The gene calls are TRBV7-3 and TRBJ2-7; tentative D call: TRBD1 (6 bases). From germline, CDR1 is SGHTA and CDR2 FQGTGA. Trimming left V 2 bases short and J 2 bases short, with 13 bases between. The CDR3 spans 15 residues. This CDR3 is CASSLGSGVAYEQYF. The CDR3 nucleotides read TGTGCCAGCAGCTTAGGATCAGGGGTGGCCTACGAGCAGTACTTC.

This clonotype was found a few times. The genes are TRBV27 and TRBJ2-5, with no clear D. Germline V CDR1 and CDR2: MNHEY, SMNVEV (reference sequence). This CDR3 comprises 14 residues. Trimming pared 7 bases from V and 11 bases from J, leaving 23 bases between. CDR3 sequence (DNA): TGTGCCAGCAAGCTCAGGCCCTCTTCCTACGGGCAGTACTTC. Residues: CASKLRPSSYGQYF.

The rearrangement links TRBV20-1 to TRBJ2-7; the match to TRBD2 covers 8 bases. The V segment lost 6 bases and the J segment 6 bases; nucleotides outside the gene matches: 4. There are 11 residues in the CDR3. Germline-derived CDR1 and CDR2 are DFQATT and SNEGSKA (reference sequence). The CDR3 DNA reads TGCAGTGCAGGACTAGCCTCCGAGCAGTACTTC. Protein sequence: CSAGLASEQYF.

This clonotype was detected only a few times. The rearrangement joins TRBV13 to TRBJ1-4; D not resolved. This CDR3 has 13 residues. The germline V and J ends were trimmed by 4 bases and 6 bases, with 9 bases remaining between them. The germline CDR1 and CDR2 sequences are PRHDT and FYEKMQ (reference sequence). The CDR3 loop is CASSSNSDEKLFF. In DNA, the CDR3 is TGTGCCAGCAGCTCCAACAGTGATGAAAAACTGTTTTTT.

For this clonotype: A read error may explain this, as a much larger clone is one base away. The chain uses TRBV6-4 and TRBJ1-2, with D possibly TRBD1 on 5 matching bases. Between the trimmed V and J ends, which lost 3 bases and 7 bases, there was a span of 15 bases. Germline assignment: CDR1 MRHNA and CDR2 SNTAGT. This CDR3 is built from 14 residues. In DNA, the CDR3 is TGTGCCAGCAGTGAGGGCAGGGAAATGTGTGGCTACACCTTC. It specifies CASSEGREMCGYTF.

This clonotype occurred a few times. This chain connects TRBV15 to TRBJ2-7; D possibly corresponds to TRBD1 (5 bases). The V gene's germline CDR1 is LNHNV and CDR2 YYDKDF (reference sequence). Trimming took off 3 bases at V and 0 bases at J, with 6 bases between the two ends. This CDR3 spans 13 amino acids. DNA for the CDR3: TGTGCCACCAGCAGCGACAGCTCCTACGAGCAGTACTTC. It is translated as CATSSDSSYEQYF. Using reference TRBV15 and TRBJ2-7 for the parts outside the CDR3, the full variable domain is DAMVIQNPRYQVTQFGKPVTLSCSQTLNHNVMYWYQQKSSQAPKLLFHYYDKDFNNEADTPDNFQSRRPNTSFCFLDIRSPGLGDTAMYLCATSSDSSYEQYFGPGTRLTVT.

This chain connects TRBV19 to TRBJ2-5; no clear D. In germline, CDR1 is LNHDA, CDR2 SQIVND (reference sequence). The CDR3 totals 15 residues. Trimming took off 5 bases at V and 4 bases at J, with 17 bases between the two ends. CDR3 sequence reads: CASSPRLRSLETQYF. Here the CDR3 DNA reads TGTGCCAGTAGTCCGCGACTCCGATCCTTAGAGACCCAGTACTTC.

The rearrangement uses TRBV5-1 and TRBJ1-5; possible D gene TRBD1, 5 bases. There are 17 residues in the CDR3. The V gene's germline CDR1 is SGHRS and CDR2 YFSETQ. V was cut by 1 base and J by 2 bases, with 16 bases left in between. This chain's CDR3 is CASSLWGGDMRNQPQHF. Here the CDR3 DNA reads TGCGCCAGCAGCTTGTGGGGAGGGGATATGCGCAATCAGCCCCAGCATTTT.

V usage is TRBV15 and J usage is TRBJ2-7, with 8 bases that match TRBD1. CDR3 length equals 12 residues. Trimming at V came to 8 bases and at J to 5 bases, leaving 5 bases not matched to a gene. Germline V gives CDR1 LNHNV, CDR2 YYDKDF (reference sequence). The CDR3 sequence is CATGQDRDEQYF. Here the CDR3 DNA reads TGTGCCACCGGACAGGACAGGGACGAGCAGTACTTC.

The rearrangement joins TRBV4-1 to TRBJ2-7; no clear D gene. Germline loops: CDR1 MGHRA, CDR2 YSYEKL. CDR3 size: 15 residues. With 3 bases removed from V and 6 bases from J, the gap between germline ends came to 18 bases. CDR3 amino acids: CASSHYPRRVGEQYF. CDR3 bases: TGCGCCAGCAGCCACTACCCCAGAAGGGTGGGCGAGCAGTACTTC.

This clonotype turned up a few times. This chain joins TRBV9 and TRBJ1-5, with 8 bases that match TRBD1. The CDR3 consists of 16 residues. Germline values: CDR1 SGDLS, CDR2 YYNGEE. J gave up 7 bases and V 3 bases, and 12 bases lay outside the gene matches. Written as DNA, the CDR3 is TGTGCCAGCAGCGAGAGGGGGAGGGACAGGATGCAGCCCCAGCATTTT. Its protein is CASSERGRDRMQPQHF.

The chain employs TRBV4-1 and TRBJ1-5; D not resolved. Germline CDR1 reads MGHRA; CDR2 reads YSYEKL. The CDR3 is 17 residues long. Trimming pared 4 bases from V and 0 bases from J, leaving 16 bases between. CDR3 bases: TGCGCCAGCAGCCTTAAGGGCGGACCAAATAGCAATCAGCCCCAGCATTTT. It is translated as CASSLKGGPNSNQPQHF.

This clonotype has just a few counts. The gene calls are TRBV28 and TRBJ2-7; TRBD1 matches 7 bases. The CDR3 extends over 15 amino acids. V lost 5 bases and J lost 4; bases outside the gene matches: 11. Germline lookup yields CDR1 MDHEN and CDR2 SYDVKM. The CDR3 protein is CASSDKDRRGYEQYF. DNA of the CDR3: TGTGCCAGCAGTGACAAGGACAGGAGAGGGTACGAGCAGTACTTC.

The chain employs TRBV7-7 and TRBJ2-5; D gene uncertain. Germline V gene sequence: CDR1 SSHAT, CDR2 FNYEAQ (reference sequence). V lost 5 bases and J 1 base, leaving 14 bases between the germline ends. This CDR3 has 15 residues. CDR3 region: CASSPDPGGQETQYF. The CDR3 DNA sequence: TGTGCCAGCAGCCCGGACCCCGGTGGCCAAGAGACCCAGTACTTC.

This chain connects TRBV18 to TRBJ1-2, with 7 positions matching TRBD1. The CDR3 is 15 amino acids. Germline CDR1 reads KGHSH; CDR2 reads LQKENI. Losses at the gene ends were 3 bases for V and 2 bases for J; bases not matched to a gene: 6. CDR3 DNA: TGTGCCAGCTCACCCACGGACAGGCAGAACTATGGCTACACCTTC. This gives the protein CASSPTDRQNYGYTF. Filled out from reference TRBV18 and TRBJ1-2, the complete variable domain reads NAGVMQNPRHLVRRRGQEARLRCSPMKGHSHVYWYRQLPEEGLKFMVYLQKENIIDESGMPKERFSAEFPKEGPSILRIQQVVRGDSAAYFCASSPTDRQNYGYTFGSGTRLTVV.

This CDR3 reads CASSRRDRGSNEQFF. As DNA, the CDR3 is TGTGCCAGCAGCCGCCGGGACAGGGGGTCCAATGAGCAGTTCTTC. The V and J genes are TRBV7-2 and TRBJ2-1; TRBD1 matches at 11 bases. V lost 5 bases to trimming and J lost 6 bases; unmatched junction nucleotides: 6. Germline CDR1 and CDR2: SGHTA and FQGNSA. This CDR3 is 15 amino acids long.

The gene calls are TRBV4-1 and TRBJ2-2; 8 nucleotides align to TRBD1. The CDR3 runs 15 residues. J lost 6 bases, V lost 2 bases, and 5 bases had no gene match. Germline CDR1 is MGHRA and CDR2 is YSYEKL. The CDR3 loop reads CASSQPTGGSGELFF. In DNA form, the CDR3 reads TGCGCCAGCAGCCAACCTACAGGGGGGTCCGGGGAGCTGTTTTTT.

The chain carries TRBV7-2 and TRBJ2-5; maybe TRBD2 (6 bases). Germline assignment: CDR1 SGHTA and CDR2 FQGNSA. The CDR3 contains 14 residues. Trimming left V 5 bases short and J 4 bases short, with 14 bases between. CDR3 loop: CASSAWTTGETQYF. The DNA of the CDR3 is TGTGCCAGCAGCGCCTGGACTACCGGAGAGACCCAGTACTTC.